These 9 T cell receptor beta chains were sequenced from one sample in a study of blood T cell repertoires in COVID-19. Data came from immunoSEQ multiplex PCR; TCRdb stores just in-frame clones and leaves some out. The sample lists some 420,000 clones, around 89% occurring once. Sequenced: PBMCs or T cells enriched from blood (not recorded which). These receptors all come from a man aged 25 to 40 who had recovered from COVID-19.

The V and J genes are TRBV6-5 and TRBJ2-3; TRBD2 agrees at 9 bases. The ends lost 7 bases at V and 2 bases at J; junction bases unmatched: 7. The germline CDR1 and CDR2 sequences are MNHEY and SVGAGI. The CDR3 extends over 15 amino acids. The CDR3 sequence is CASTDSGSFTDTQYF. CDR3 in DNA: TGTGCCAGCACCGATAGCGGGAGCTTCACAGATACGCAGTATTTT.

The chain joins TRBV30 to TRBJ1-1; 7 bases match TRBD1. CDR1 is GTSNPN and CDR2 is SVGIG in the germline V gene (reference sequence). V dropped 3 bases and J dropped 3; count of bases not matched to a gene: 4. The length of the CDR3 is 13 residues. The CDR3: CAWRKQGYTEAFF. CDR3 coding DNA: TGTGCCTGGAGGAAACAGGGGTACACTGAAGCTTTCTTT.

This chain links TRBV19 with TRBJ2-2; 9 bases map to TRBD2. V lost 3 bases, J lost 8 bases, and 16 bases stayed unmatched. This CDR3 has 18 residues. Germline CDR1 reads LNHDA; CDR2 reads SQIVND (reference sequence). In nucleotides, the CDR3 is TGTGCCAGTAGTATTAGGGGGGAGCCGGTTAGCGGGAGAGGGGAGCTGTTTTTT. It codes for CASSIRGEPVSGRGELFF.

The CDR3 bases are TGTGCCAGCAGCCCGGCGGGGCTAGGGTCCGGGGAGCTGTTTTTT. Its translation: CASSPAGLGSGELFF. The chain joins TRBV7-8 to TRBJ2-2; TRBD2 might be the D (6 bases). Trimming took off 5 bases at V and 6 bases at J, with 16 bases between the two ends. CDR1 is SGHVS, CDR2 FQNEAQ, per germline. The length of the CDR3 is 15 residues.

The rearrangement links TRBV4-2 to TRBJ1-6; TRBD1 matches at 8 bases. Germline V lookup: CDR1 LGHNA, CDR2 YNFKEQ. Trimming removed 1 base from V and 7 bases from J; junction bases left unmatched: 6. This CDR3 spans 16 amino acids. The CDR3 DNA follows: TGTGCCAGCAGCCAAGCAGACAGGGGCCAGAATTCACCCCTCCACTTT. Translated, it gives CASSQADRGQNSPLHF.

The chain links TRBV27 to TRBJ2-5; TRBD2 matches at 9 bases. The J segment lost 9 bases and the V segment lost 4 bases, leaving 9 bases of the junction unmatched. The CDR3 has 14 amino acids. CDR1 is MNHEY, CDR2 SMNVEV, per germline (reference sequence). Here the CDR3 reads CASSSGLAHTAQYF. In DNA form, the CDR3 reads TGTGCCAGCAGTTCGGGACTAGCCCATACGGCCCAGTACTTC.

The J gene is TRBJ1-2, the V gene TRBV2; no clear D gene. Germline values: CDR1 SNHLY, CDR2 FYNNEI. V was clipped by 5 bases and J by 5 bases, with 15 bases between them. This CDR3 spans 14 amino acids. The CDR3 here is CASSRAAPTYGYTF. For the CDR3, the DNA is TGTGCCAGCAGTCGTGCAGCGCCCACTTATGGCTACACCTTC.

The genes are TRBV7-2 and TRBJ2-1, with a weak D call TRBD1 (6 bases). Trimming shortened V by 1 base and J by 5 bases, and 9 bases separated the two germline ends. Looked up from germline, CDR1 is SGHTA and CDR2 is FQGNSA. CDR3 size: 14 residues. The chain's CDR3 is CASSLGTDNNEQFF. In DNA, the CDR3 is TGTGCCAGCAGCTTAGGGACAGATAACAATGAGCAGTTCTTC.

This clone came up a few times. The V and J genes are TRBV6-5 and TRBJ1-3, with a tentative D call TRBD1 (5 bases). CDR1 is MNHEY, CDR2 SVGAGI, per germline. Trimming took off 2 bases at V and 4 bases at J, with 9 bases between the two ends. The CDR3 sequence is 14 residues long. The CDR3 coding sequence is TGTGCCAGCAGTTACCTCGGACAAGGAAACACCATATATTTT. Its translation is CASSYLGQGNTIYF.